This TCR beta chain was recovered during a study of T cell responses to AZD1222 COVID-19 vaccine. Some clones are missing from TCRdb's copy, which holds only in-frame ones; the method was immunoSEQ multiplex PCR. The sample holds about 120,000 clones, 85% to 90% seen once. By share, this clone counts as medium-sized. This CDR3 has 14 residues. Germline CDR1 and CDR2: SGHTA and FQGNSA. With 5 bases removed from V and 7 bases from J, the gap between germline ends came to 15 bases. The chain joins TRBV7-2 to TRBJ1-3; maybe TRBD1 (6 bases). The sequenced sample was peripheral blood, obtained on day 0 of AZD1222 vaccination. The receptor comes from an adult in good health. CDR3 nucleotide sequence: TGTGCCAGCAGCCCGACAGGAGACGGTAACACCATATATTTT. As protein: CASSPTGDGNTIYF.